This T cell receptor (beta chain) was recorded in a study of T cell responses to AZD1222 COVID-19 vaccine. Whole-study context: Second doses were pooled across both intervals (about 4 or about 12 weeks).

Assay: immunoSEQ multiplex PCR; the TCRdb copy retains only in-frame clones and omits some. The sample records 90,000 to 130,000 clones, roughly 90% being singletons. Study observations and caveats: Vaccine-associated CD4 TCRs ranged over spike, dominating at 160-218 and 743-854.

The V gene lost 3 bases and the J gene lost 2 bases, with 8 bases spanning the gap. Germline lookup yields CDR1 MGHRA and CDR2 YSYEKL. The CDR3 loop spans 15 amino acids. For this clone: Its matching antigen is unknown.

This receptor was obtained from an adult in good health. V and J are TRBV4-1 and TRBJ1-6; tentatively, D is TRBD1 (5 bases). The specimen was peripheral blood, collected on day 0 of AZD1222 vaccination. The CDR3 coding sequence is TGCGCCAGCAGCCACGGGGGAACCTATAATTCACCCCTCCACTTT. Amino acids: CASSHGGTYNSPLHF.